These T cell receptor beta chains were read from a single sample in a study of cytomegalovirus exposure and HLA in healthy donors. Method: immunoSEQ multiplex PCR; TCRdb's copy keeps in-frame clones and lacks some. The sample consists of about 130,000 clones, 80% of them appearing once. Sequenced: PBMCs. These receptors were taken from a man aged 25-45 years in good health and CMV-seropositive. Both conserved end residues are part of each CDR3. Fields, in order: V gene, D gene, J gene, clone size, CDR3 protein, CDR3 DNA. D genes are given only for firm matches. Clone size appears in some rows only: once, few, many, or a class for an expanded clone.

TRBV27	.	TRBJ1-2	few	CASRSNGQLSYTF	TGTGCCAGCAGATCAAACGGACAGCTGAGCTACACCTTC
TRBV6-5	TRBD1	TRBJ1-2	.	CAISDRGHDYGYTF	TGTGCCATCAGTGACAGGGGGCATGACTATGGCTACACCTTC
TRBV11-2	.	TRBJ1-5	.	CASSSQGPGQPQHF	TGTGCCAGCAGCTCACAGGGACCGGGCCAGCCCCAGCATTTT
TRBV5-1	.	TRBJ2-7	.	CASSLSPRADEQYF	TGCGCCAGCAGCTTGTCCCCCAGGGCGGACGAGCAGTACTTC
TRBV2	.	TRBJ2-7	.	CASRNDRSGYEQYF	TGTGCCAGCAGGAACGACAGGTCAGGCTACGAGCAGTACTTC
TRBV28	TRBD2	TRBJ2-1	.	CGAGLAGDNEQFF	TGTGGGGCGGGGCTAGCGGGGGATAATGAGCAGTTCTTC
TRBV5-8	.	TRBJ2-4	.	CASSNQIQGGYF	TGTGCCAGCAGCAACCAGATCCAGGGAGGGTACTTC
TRBV12-5	TRBD1	TRBJ2-1	once	CASGLMDRENFGQFF	TGTGCTAGTGGTTTGATGGACAGGGAAAATTTCGGGCAGTTCTTC
TRBV18	TRBD2	TRBJ2-7	.	CASSPGGREGLRVGEQYF	TGTGCCAGCTCACCGGGAGGTAGGGAGGGACTGAGGGTGGGGGAGCAGTACTTC
TRBV28	TRBD1	TRBJ2-7	.	CASSLGQGDYEQYF	TGTGCCAGTTCCCTTGGACAGGGTGACTACGAGCAGTACTTC
TRBV6-1	.	TRBJ1-1	.	CASSAGHPNTEAFF	TGTGCCAGCAGTGCGGGACACCCGAACACTGAAGCTTTCTTT
TRBV27	TRBD1	TRBJ1-1	.	CASSPGTGAYGTEAFF	TGTGCCAGCAGTCCAGGGACAGGGGCTTATGGAACTGAAGCTTTCTTT
TRBV5-1	TRBD2	TRBJ2-5	.	CASSQGLAGAPLGEAQYF	TGCGCCAGCAGTCAAGGACTAGCGGGGGCCCCGCTGGGGGAGGCCCAGTACTTC
TRBV5-6	.	TRBJ1-2	.	CASSLQQNYGYTF	TGTGCCAGCAGCTTGCAACAGAACTATGGCTACACCTTC
TRBV9	TRBD1	TRBJ1-6	once	CASSERTGNSPLHF	TGTGCCAGCAGCGAACGGACAGGGAATTCACCCCTCCACTTT
TRBV5-6	.	TRBJ2-7	once	CASSLRGYEQYF	TGTGCCAGCAGCTTGCGGGGGTACGAGCAGTACTTC
TRBV6-5	.	TRBJ2-3	.	CASSYTGTDTQYF	TGTGCCAGCAGTTACACAGGGACAGATACGCAGTATTTT
TRBV10-2	.	TRBJ1-6	.	CASCETLNSPLHF	TGCGCCAGCTGTGAGACTTTAAATTCACCCCTCCACTTT
TRBV12-5	TRBD2	TRBJ2-5	.	CASGFFSPIRGGERETQYF	TGTGCTAGTGGTTTCTTTTCGCCTATCCGCGGGGGAGAGCGAGAGACCCAGTACTTC
TRBV23-1	.	TRBJ1-2	.	CALYLCASSQRMLGPYGYTF	.
TRBV5-6	.	TRBJ1-1	few	CASSLDRVAFF	TGTGCCAGCAGCTTGGATCGGGTAGCTTTCTTT
TRBV10-2	TRBD2	TRBJ2-1	.	CASSENGLAGGSNEQFF	TGCGCCAGCAGTGAGAATGGACTAGCGGGGGGGTCAAATGAGCAGTTCTTC
TRBV14	.	TRBJ2-1	.	CASSQDGSSYNEQFF	TGTGCCAGCAGCCAAGACGGGAGCTCCTACAATGAGCAGTTCTTC
TRBV7-8	.	TRBJ1-5	.	CASSLVIGNQPQHF	TGTGCCAGCAGCTTAGTTATAGGCAATCAGCCCCAGCATTTT
TRBV6-5	TRBD1	TRBJ1-1	.	CASSVTGENTEAFF	TGTGCCAGCAGTGTGACAGGGGAGAACACTGAAGCTTTCTTT
TRBV6-1	.	TRBJ2-1	.	CASSPISRESNEQFF	TGTGCCAGCAGCCCTATATCCCGGGAATCCAATGAGCAGTTCTTC
TRBV7-3	.	TRBJ2-2	.	CASSLGAPGGELFF	TGTGCCAGCAGCTTGGGAGCTCCCGGAGGGGAGCTGTTTTTT
TRBV6-1	.	TRBJ2-1	once	CASSEVSRVNEQFF	TGTGCCAGCAGTGAGGTATCGCGTGTTAATGAGCAGTTCTTC
TRBV2	.	TRBJ1-2	.	CASSESRGGYTF	TGTGCCAGCAGTGAAAGTAGGGGAGGCTACACCTTC
TRBV6-6	.	TRBJ1-5	.	CASSPGSSNRPQHF	TGTGCCAGCAGCCCCGGGTCTAGCAATCGGCCCCAGCATTTT
TRBV29-1	.	TRBJ2-7	.	CSVERTAGYEQYF	TGCAGCGTTGAGCGGACAGCTGGCTACGAGCAGTACTTC
TRBV10-3	.	TRBJ2-7	.	CAISTGIYEQYF	TGTGCCATCAGTACAGGGATCTACGAGCAGTACTTC